These 29 T cell receptor beta chains were all obtained from the same sample, sequenced in a study of blood T cells in healthy people across ages. Next came a second PCR, run for about 7 to 12 cycles, which used a sample-barcoded 5' primer along with a J-beta primer mix. TCRdb redid the calling of the 5' RACE reads with MiXCR, one entry per CDR3 protein. This sample has more than 700,000 distinct CDR3 sequences, with 50% to 65% found just once. The specimen was blood. These receptors were collected from an elderly man in good health.

The chain employs TRBV28 and TRBJ2-1; a possible D gene is TRBD1 (5 bases). This CDR3 region has 15 residues. Germline V gene data show CDR1 as MDHEN and CDR2 as SYDVKM. Trimming shortened V by 7 bases and J by 0 bases, and 13 bases separated the two germline ends. DNA for the CDR3: TGTGCCAGCACCCAGGACACCAGCTCCTACAATGAGCAGTTCTTC. This gives the protein CASTQDTSSYNEQFF. Full variable domain (remainder filled in from reference TRBV28 and TRBJ2-1): DVKVTQSSRYLVKRTGEKVFLECVQDMDHENMFWYRQDPGLGLRLIYFSYDVKMKEKGDIPEGYSVSREKKERFSLILESASTNQTSMYLCASTQDTSSYNEQFFGPGTRLTVL.

The V gene is TRBV2, the J gene TRBJ2-5; D not resolved. V lost 2 bases, J lost 5 bases, and 15 bases lay in between. The CDR3 totals 15 residues. Looked up from germline, CDR1 is SNHLY and CDR2 is FYNNEI. The CDR3 sequence: CASSEFLTPGETQYF. CDR3 nucleotides: TGTGCCAGCAGTGAATTCCTCACACCTGGGGAGACCCAGTACTTC.

CDR3 loop: CASSFGISVVSQETQYF. CDR3 nucleotide sequence: TGTGCCAGCAGTTTCGGGATTAGCGTGGTGTCCCAAGAGACCCAGTACTTC. The genes are TRBV12-3 or TRBV12-4 and TRBJ2-5, with a weak D call TRBD2 (5 bases). The V end was cut by 3 bases, the J end by 1 base, with 18 bases between. The CDR3 totals 17 residues.

The chain has TRBV5-1 and TRBJ2-1; D is unresolved. Germline values: CDR1 SGHRS, CDR2 YFSETQ. V lost 0 bases and J 8 bases, leaving 12 bases between the germline ends. The CDR3 runs 14 residues. The CDR3 nucleotides are TGCGCCAGCAGCTTGGATCCCCAGCACTATGAGCAGTTCTTC. This codes for CASSLDPQHYEQFF.

The chain has TRBV6-6 and TRBJ1-2; D not certain. Germline V gene data show CDR1 as MNHNY and CDR2 as SVGAGI (reference sequence). The CDR3 has 14 amino acids. Trimming shortened V by 2 bases and J by 5 bases, and 12 bases separated the two germline ends. The CDR3 region is CASSYGGQGYGYTF. The CDR3 DNA reads as TGTGCCAGCAGTTACGGTGGCCAAGGGTATGGCTACACCTTC.

This clonotype was seen a handful of times. This chain joins TRBV7-9 and TRBJ1-1; no clear D. With 4 bases removed from V and 3 bases from J, the gap between germline ends came to 6 bases. Germline V lookup: CDR1 SEHNR, CDR2 FQNEAQ (reference sequence). The CDR3 contains 12 residues. The CDR3 DNA is TGTGCCAGCAGCTCCGACTACACTGAAGCTTTCTTT. It yields the protein CASSSDYTEAFF.

Notes on this clonotype: With a much larger clone just one base away, this may be a read error. V is TRBV6-6 and J is TRBJ2-5, with D possibly being TRBD2 (6 bases). Trimming removed 0 bases at V and 11 bases at J, with 19 bases between. The CDR3 is made up of 15 amino acids. CDR1 is MNHNY, CDR2 SVGAGI, per germline (reference sequence). This CDR3 reads CASSYSAGTNNEQYF. The CDR3 coding sequence is TGTGCCAGCAGTTACTCCGCGGGGACCAACAATGAGCAGTACTTC.

The chain links TRBV6-1 to TRBJ1-5; 7 positions agree with TRBD1. V dropped 7 bases and J dropped 8; count of bases not matched to a gene: 5. Germline CDR1 reads MNHNS; CDR2 reads SASEGT. The CDR3 length is 12 residues. CDR3: CASKAGGEPQHF. The CDR3 DNA sequence: TGTGCCAGCAAGGCAGGGGGGGAGCCCCAGCATTTT.

This chain connects TRBV18 to TRBJ2-3, with D perhaps matching TRBD1 or TRBD2 (5 bases each). Looked up from germline, CDR1 is KGHSH and CDR2 is LQKENI. V lost 0 bases, J lost 14 bases, and 24 bases lay in between. CDR3 length equals 16 residues. The DNA for the CDR3 is TGTGCCAGCTCACCACCTGGGGACGCCAGACACAGAGACGCGTATTTT. As protein: CASSPPGDARHRDAYF.

This clonotype showed up just a few times. V and J are TRBV5-5 and TRBJ2-3; 7 nucleotides align to TRBD1. Trimming removed 4 bases from V and 14 bases from J; junction bases left unmatched: 10. The CDR3 contains 12 residues. The V gene's germline CDR1 is SGHKS and CDR2 YYEKEE (reference sequence). CDR3 DNA sequence: TGTGCCAGCAGCACCTCGACAGGGCCAGCGTATTTT. As protein: CASSTSTGPAYF.

The chain is built from TRBV6-5 and TRBJ2-3; TRBD2 might be the D (5 bases). V shed 5 bases and J shed 6 bases, with 21 bases lying between them. Germline CDR1 and CDR2: MNHEY and SVGAGI. This CDR3 spans 16 amino acids. The CDR3 DNA reads as TGTGCCAGCAGTCATACCCGGGGAGTTGGTTTGGATACGCAGTATTTT. Its protein product is CASSHTRGVGLDTQYF.

A few counts support this clonotype. The chain combines TRBV5-4 with TRBJ1-1; 7 nucleotides line up with TRBD1. CDR1 is SGHNT and CDR2 is YYREEE in the germline V gene (reference sequence). V lost 4 bases to trimming and J lost 1 base; unmatched junction nucleotides: 4. The CDR3 is 14 residues long. The CDR3 here is CASSRDRANTEAFF. The CDR3 bases are TGTGCCAGCAGCCGTGACAGGGCGAACACTGAAGCTTTCTTT.

The rearrangement uses TRBV18 and TRBJ1-2; D is unresolved. Between the trimmed V and J ends, which lost 4 bases and 0 bases, there was a span of 12 bases. This CDR3 contains 15 residues. From germline, CDR1 is KGHSH and CDR2 LQKENI. CDR3 sequence: CASSRREIANYGYTF. In DNA form, the CDR3 reads TGTGCCAGCTCACGACGGGAAATAGCTAACTATGGCTACACCTTC.

In this sample, this clonotype turned up once. The J gene is TRBJ2-1, the V gene TRBV28; D may correspond to TRBD1 or TRBD2 (5 bases each). CDR1 and CDR2 from the germline V gene are MDHEN and SYDVKM. The CDR3 consists of 15 residues. The ends were cut back, 7 bases at V and 8 bases at J, with 21 bases in the middle. The CDR3 nucleotides read TGTGCCAGCACCGAGGGGCGGCCCGGGTCGGATGAGCAGTTCTTC. Protein: CASTEGRPGSDEQFF.

This sequence joins TRBV14 and TRBJ1-2, with no clear D. Germline values: CDR1 SGHDN, CDR2 FVKESK. CDR3 length: 15 amino acids. V was shortened by 4 bases and J by 8 bases, with 20 bases between the two germline ends. CDR3 residues: CASSPYRLAWGGYTF. The CDR3 DNA is TGTGCCAGCAGCCCGTATAGACTCGCGTGGGGAGGCTACACCTTC.

The chain carries TRBV6-2 or TRBV6-3 and TRBJ1-5, with 8 bases that match TRBD1. Germline V gene sequence: CDR1 MNHEY, CDR2 SVGEGT. The trim removed 6 bases at V and 6 bases at J, leaving 4 bases unmatched. CDR3 size: 13 residues. CDR3 sequence: CASSDRGSQPQHF. CDR3 in DNA: TGTGCCAGCAGCGACAGGGGAAGTCAGCCCCAGCATTTT.

The chain carries TRBV24-1 and TRBJ2-1, with 7 positions matching TRBD1. Germline V CDR1 and CDR2: KGHDR, SFDVKD. CDR3 size: 18 residues. J gave up 1 base and V 4 bases, and 12 bases lay outside the gene matches. The CDR3 sequence: CATSDRRRQGGSYNEQFF. The CDR3 nucleotides are TGTGCCACCAGTGACCGAAGGCGACAGGGCGGGTCCTACAATGAGCAGTTCTTC.

The rearrangement uses TRBV20-1 and TRBJ2-6; D gene uncertain. The V gene's germline CDR1 is DFQATT and CDR2 SNEGSKA (reference sequence). This CDR3 has 14 amino acids. Trimming removed 2 bases at V and 0 bases at J, with 5 bases between. CDR3: CSARPTSGANVLTF. DNA of the CDR3: TGCAGTGCTAGACCGACCTCTGGGGCCAACGTCCTGACTTTC.

This chain joins TRBV28 and TRBJ1-1; D is undetermined. The CDR3 totals 15 residues. The germline gives CDR1 MDHEN, CDR2 SYDVKM. The germline V and J ends were trimmed by 6 bases and 4 bases, with 18 bases remaining between them. DNA of the CDR3: TGTGCCAGCAGCAGACAAGGGCCAGGAATCACTGAAGCTTTCTTT. The encoded protein is CASSRQGPGITEAFF.

This clonotype has a handful of counts. The chain links TRBV5-1 to TRBJ2-7; 8 bases agree with TRBD2. Germline values: CDR1 SGHRS, CDR2 YFSETQ. The ends lost 7 bases at V and 3 bases at J; junction bases unmatched: 12. The CDR3 runs 15 residues. The CDR3 region has the DNA TGCGCCAGCTCCTTCGGGGGGGCTCAACTCTACGAGCAGTACTTC. It encodes CASSFGGAQLYEQYF.

This clonotype was found a few times. The CDR3 spells CATSPGTSSNTEAFF. The CDR3 DNA sequence: TGTGCCACCAGCCCCGGGACATCCTCGAACACTGAAGCTTTCTTT. V is TRBV15 and J is TRBJ1-1; D is possibly TRBD1 (6 bases). CDR3 size: 15 residues. V lost 5 bases and J 1 base, leaving 14 bases between the germline ends. The germline V gene encodes CDR1 LNHNV and CDR2 YYDKDF (reference sequence).

This clonotype came up a few times. This chain connects TRBV9 to TRBJ2-7, with 9 positions matching TRBD2. The CDR3 totals 15 residues. Germline-derived CDR1 and CDR2 are SGDLS and YYNGEE. With 4 bases clipped from V and 4 bases from J, the junction kept 9 bases outside the gene matches. This CDR3 reads CASSISSGKVYEQYF. As DNA, the CDR3 is TGTGCCAGCAGCATCTCTAGCGGGAAGGTGTACGAGCAGTACTTC. Variable domain in full (rest from reference TRBV9 and TRBJ2-7): DSGVTQTPKHLITATGQRVTLRCSPRSGDLSVYWYQQSLDQGLQFLIQYYNGEERAKGNILERFSAQQFPDLHSELNLSSLELGDSALYFCASSISSGKVYEQYFGPGTRLTVT.

The J gene is TRBJ2-7, the V gene TRBV7-2, with D hard to call. This CDR3 is 14 amino acids long. Germline lookup yields CDR1 SGHTA and CDR2 FQGNSA. V lost 5 bases to trimming and J lost 0 bases, with 11 bases between them. The CDR3 DNA sequence: TGTGCCAGCAGCATCGGACGGGTCTCCTACGAGCAGTACTTC. This gives the protein CASSIGRVSYEQYF.

Only a few counts were recorded for this clonotype. This sequence joins TRBV3-1 and TRBJ2-4; 7 positions agree with TRBD1. Trimming removed 4 bases from V and 8 bases from J; junction bases left unmatched: 14. The CDR3 is 16 residues long. The germline V gene has CDR1 LGHDT and CDR2 YNNKEL (reference sequence). The CDR3 is CASSPRTGARLDIQYF. As DNA, the CDR3 is TGTGCCAGCAGCCCTCGAACAGGGGCAAGGTTGGACATTCAGTACTTC. Full variable domain (rest looked up from reference TRBV3-1 and TRBJ2-4): DTAVSQTPKYLVTQMGNDKSIKCEQNLGHDTMYWYKQDSKKFLKIMFSYNNKELIINETVPNRFSPKSPDKAHLNLHINSLELGDSAVYFCASSPRTGARLDIQYFGAGTRLSVL.

The CDR3, as DNA: TGTGCCACCAGCGGCGGGAACTCCTACGAGCAGTACTTC. Protein: CATSGGNSYEQYF. This chain links TRBV15 with TRBJ2-7, with a weak D call TRBD2 (6 bases). The CDR3 is 13 residues long. The V end was cut by 5 bases, the J end by 0 bases, with 8 bases between. CDR1 is LNHNV, CDR2 YYDKDF, per germline (reference sequence).

V is TRBV12-3 or TRBV12-4 and J is TRBJ2-3; 10 bases line up with TRBD1. This CDR3 spans 12 amino acids. V gave up 4 bases and J gave up 14 bases; unmatched junction bases: 6. The CDR3 bases are TGTGCCAGCAGTTGGGACAGGGGAGACGCGTATTTT. It yields the protein CASSWDRGDAYF.

V and J are TRBV29-1 and TRBJ2-5, with D hard to call. This CDR3 comprises 13 residues. Germline assignment: CDR1 SQVTM and CDR2 ANQGSEA. V lost 2 bases, J lost 4 bases, and 11 bases lay in between. The CDR3 region has the DNA TGCAGCGTTGAAATACTAAGTGGAGAGACCCAGTACTTC. It codes for CSVEILSGETQYF.

This clonotype was observed a handful of times. The chain has TRBV11-2 and TRBJ2-7; D uncertain. The V gene lost 5 bases and the J gene lost 4 bases, with 21 bases spanning the gap. Germline assignment: CDR1 SGHAT and CDR2 FQNNGV. The length of the CDR3 is 16 residues. This CDR3 reads CASSHLGSSADYEQYF. The DNA for the CDR3 is TGTGCCAGCAGCCACCTGGGGTCTTCAGCCGATTACGAGCAGTACTTC. Based on the CDR3 plus reference TRBV11-2 and TRBJ2-7, the full variable domain is EAGVAQSPRYKIIEKRQSVAFWCNPISGHATLYWYQQILGQGPKLLIQFQNNGVVDDSQLPKDRFSAERLKGVDSTLKIQPAKLEDSAVYLCASSHLGSSADYEQYFGPGTRLTVT.

This clonotype was observed a few times. This chain uses TRBV7-9 with TRBJ1-5; possible D gene TRBD1, 6 bases. The CDR3 runs 14 residues. V was trimmed by 5 bases and J by 5 bases, leaving 13 bases between them. In germline, CDR1 is SEHNR, CDR2 FQNEAQ (reference sequence). Here the CDR3 reads CASSPRTEDQPQHF. Here the CDR3 DNA reads TGTGCCAGCAGCCCCAGGACAGAGGATCAGCCCCAGCATTTT.